This is a list of T cell receptor beta chains from one sample in a study of OX40 agonist ivuxolimab in advanced cancers. Sequencing used immunoSEQ multiplex PCR; TCRdb keeps in-frame clones, though not all of them. The sample gives around 74,000 clones, 85% to 95% of which show up once; around 10% is in the top ten. Specimen: CD4+ or CD8+ T cells sorted from blood, collected in a trial of the OX40 agonist ivuxolimab. The receptors come from an adult with an advanced solid tumor such as melanoma, head and neck, liver or kidney cancer. The CDR3 runs from the conserved cysteine through the conserved F or W. D genes are given only for firm matches. Not every row has a clone size; where given, it reads once, few, many or a size class.

d_gene: .; v_gene: TRBV4-1; abundance: .; j_gene: TRBJ2-3; CDR3aa: CASSQVDMDTDTQYF
d_gene: TRBD1; v_gene: TRBV18; abundance: .; j_gene: TRBJ1-4; CDR3aa: CASSDTGAANEKLFF
d_gene: TRBD1; v_gene: TRBV6-4; abundance: .; j_gene: TRBJ1-2; CDR3aa: CASSDEWRGRLYGYTF
d_gene: TRBD1; v_gene: TRBV6-5; abundance: .; j_gene: TRBJ2-1; CDR3aa: CASIDRANDEQFF
d_gene: .; v_gene: TRBV19; abundance: .; j_gene: TRBJ1-4; CDR3aa: CATISGGTNEKLFF
d_gene: TRBD1; v_gene: TRBV13; abundance: .; j_gene: TRBJ1-2; CDR3aa: CASSRRTGPDLNYGYTF
d_gene: TRBD2; v_gene: TRBV11-3; abundance: .; j_gene: TRBJ2-1; CDR3aa: CASSLDPSGATNEQFF
d_gene: TRBD1; v_gene: TRBV9; abundance: .; j_gene: TRBJ2-1; CDR3aa: CASSTPGQGSYNEQFF
d_gene: TRBD1; v_gene: TRBV25-1; abundance: .; j_gene: TRBJ1-5; CDR3aa: CASSQGTALSNQPQHF
d_gene: .; v_gene: TRBV13; abundance: once; j_gene: TRBJ2-5; CDR3aa: CASSLVRSQETQYF
d_gene: .; v_gene: TRBV19; abundance: few; j_gene: TRBJ2-2; CDR3aa: CASKEARTGGELFF
d_gene: .; v_gene: TRBV19; abundance: .; j_gene: TRBJ1-2; CDR3aa: CASSTIPGLAYYGYTF
d_gene: .; v_gene: TRBV27; abundance: .; j_gene: TRBJ2-5; CDR3aa: CASSLDRNQETQYF
d_gene: TRBD2; v_gene: TRBV6-4; abundance: .; j_gene: TRBJ2-1; CDR3aa: CASSWTSGGYEQFF
d_gene: TRBD1; v_gene: TRBV29-1; abundance: .; j_gene: TRBJ2-2; CDR3aa: CSVVGQGAGELFF
d_gene: .; v_gene: TRBV7-3; abundance: once; j_gene: TRBJ2-7; CDR3aa: CASSSQRGYEQYF
d_gene: .; v_gene: TRBV11-2; abundance: once; j_gene: TRBJ1-2; CDR3aa: CASRLGERYGYTF
d_gene: .; v_gene: TRBV19; abundance: .; j_gene: TRBJ1-2; CDR3aa: CASSIDPTEKGGAGYTF
d_gene: .; v_gene: TRBV7-3; abundance: .; j_gene: TRBJ2-3; CDR3aa: CASSLSGGSTDTQYF
d_gene: .; v_gene: TRBV19; abundance: few; j_gene: TRBJ2-7; CDR3aa: CASSPGPSYEQYF
d_gene: .; v_gene: TRBV5-4; abundance: .; j_gene: TRBJ1-4; CDR3aa: CASSLGYNDEKLFF
d_gene: .; v_gene: TRBV27; abundance: .; j_gene: TRBJ2-1; CDR3aa: CASRVGVQQFF
d_gene: .; v_gene: TRBV5-6; abundance: .; j_gene: TRBJ2-7; CDR3aa: CASSLGTDYEQYF
d_gene: .; v_gene: TRBV29-1; abundance: .; j_gene: TRBJ2-7; CDR3aa: CSVEKSYEQCF
d_gene: .; v_gene: TRBV6-5; abundance: once; j_gene: TRBJ2-7; CDR3aa: CASSYSTSSYEQYF
d_gene: TRBD2; v_gene: TRBV2; abundance: .; j_gene: TRBJ2-1; CDR3aa: CASSEASGGFYNEQFF
d_gene: .; v_gene: TRBV14; abundance: .; j_gene: TRBJ2-7; CDR3aa: CASSQAVAGLDEQYF
d_gene: .; v_gene: TRBV9; abundance: .; j_gene: TRBJ1-6; CDR3aa: CASSVDLLGASSPLHF
d_gene: TRBD1; v_gene: TRBV15; abundance: .; j_gene: TRBJ1-3; CDR3aa: CATSSHRTGPGNTIYF
d_gene: .; v_gene: TRBV19; abundance: .; j_gene: TRBJ2-7; CDR3aa: CASSPRDHLYEQYF
d_gene: .; v_gene: TRBV9; abundance: .; j_gene: TRBJ1-1; CDR3aa: CASSRGGSEAFF
d_gene: .; v_gene: TRBV30; abundance: once; j_gene: TRBJ1-2; CDR3aa: CAWGTAPPGGYTF
d_gene: .; v_gene: TRBV27; abundance: .; j_gene: TRBJ1-1; CDR3aa: CASSLSGTNTEAFF
d_gene: .; v_gene: TRBV7-8; abundance: .; j_gene: TRBJ1-1; CDR3aa: CASSLGGGSTEAFF
d_gene: TRBD2; v_gene: TRBV7-2; abundance: .; j_gene: TRBJ2-7; CDR3aa: CASSASGGGVQYF
d_gene: .; v_gene: TRBV7-9; abundance: .; j_gene: TRBJ1-2; CDR3aa: CASRWGEYGYTF
d_gene: .; v_gene: TRBV7-9; abundance: .; j_gene: TRBJ1-1; CDR3aa: CASSLPGNTEAFF
d_gene: .; v_gene: TRBV9; abundance: once; j_gene: TRBJ1-2; CDR3aa: CASSVGLTWANYGYTF
d_gene: TRBD2; v_gene: TRBV9; abundance: .; j_gene: TRBJ2-1; CDR3aa: CASGPGTIHNEQFF
d_gene: TRBD1; v_gene: TRBV5-1; abundance: .; j_gene: TRBJ2-7; CDR3aa: CASSSPQGFHEQYF